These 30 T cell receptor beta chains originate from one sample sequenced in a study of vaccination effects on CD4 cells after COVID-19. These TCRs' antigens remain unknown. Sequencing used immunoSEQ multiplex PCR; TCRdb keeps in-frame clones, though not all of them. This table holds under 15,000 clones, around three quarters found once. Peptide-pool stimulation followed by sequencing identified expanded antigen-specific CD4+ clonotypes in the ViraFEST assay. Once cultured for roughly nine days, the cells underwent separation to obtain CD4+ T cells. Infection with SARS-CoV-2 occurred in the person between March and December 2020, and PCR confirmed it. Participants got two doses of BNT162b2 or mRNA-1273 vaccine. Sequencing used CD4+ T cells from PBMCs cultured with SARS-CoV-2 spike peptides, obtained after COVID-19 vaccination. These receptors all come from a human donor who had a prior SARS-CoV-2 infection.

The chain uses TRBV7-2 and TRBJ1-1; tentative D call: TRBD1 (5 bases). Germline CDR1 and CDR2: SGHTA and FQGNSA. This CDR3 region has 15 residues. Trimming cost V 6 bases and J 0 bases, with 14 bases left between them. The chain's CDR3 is CASRGGWQMNTEAFF. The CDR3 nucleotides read TGTGCCAGCAGGGGGGGATGGCAAATGAACACTGAAGCTTTCTTT.

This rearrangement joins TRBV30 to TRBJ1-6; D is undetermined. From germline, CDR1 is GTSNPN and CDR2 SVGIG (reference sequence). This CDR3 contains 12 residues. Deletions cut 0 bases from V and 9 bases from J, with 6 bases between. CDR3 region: CAWSVRSSPLHF. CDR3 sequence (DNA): TGTGCCTGGAGTGTACGATCTTCACCCCTCCACTTT.

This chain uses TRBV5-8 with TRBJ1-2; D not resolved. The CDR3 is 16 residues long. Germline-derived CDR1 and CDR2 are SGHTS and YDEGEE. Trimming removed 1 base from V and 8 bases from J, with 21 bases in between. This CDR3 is CASSLPEGSRREGYTF. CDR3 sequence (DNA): TGTGCCAGCAGCTTGCCGGAGGGCTCCCGAAGGGAGGGCTACACCTTC. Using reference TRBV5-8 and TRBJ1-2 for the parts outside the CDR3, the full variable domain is EAGVTQSPTHLIKTRGQQATLRCSPISGHTSVYWYQQALGLGLQFLLWYDEGEERNRGNFPPRFSGRQFPNYSSELNVNALELEDSALYLCASSLPEGSRREGYTFGSGTRLTVV.

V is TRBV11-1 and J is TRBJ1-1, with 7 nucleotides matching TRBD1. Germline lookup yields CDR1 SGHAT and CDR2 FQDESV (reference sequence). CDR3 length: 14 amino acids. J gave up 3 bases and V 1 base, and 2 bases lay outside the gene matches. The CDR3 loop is CASSLDDRDTEAFF. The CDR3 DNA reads TGTGCCAGCAGCTTAGATGACAGGGACACTGAAGCTTTCTTT.

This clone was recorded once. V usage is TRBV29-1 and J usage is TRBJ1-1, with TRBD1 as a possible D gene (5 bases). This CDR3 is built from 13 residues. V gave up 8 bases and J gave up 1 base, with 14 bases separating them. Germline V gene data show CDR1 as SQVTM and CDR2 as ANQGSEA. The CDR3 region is CSSQGRANTEAFF. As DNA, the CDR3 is TGCAGCTCCCAGGGAAGGGCGAACACTGAAGCTTTCTTT.

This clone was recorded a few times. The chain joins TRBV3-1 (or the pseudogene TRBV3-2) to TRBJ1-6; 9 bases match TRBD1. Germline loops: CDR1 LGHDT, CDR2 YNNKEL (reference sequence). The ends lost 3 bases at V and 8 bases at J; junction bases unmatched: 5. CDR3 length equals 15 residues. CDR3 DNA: TGTGCCAGCAGCCACCAAGACAGGGGGGATTCACCCCTCCACTTT. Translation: CASSHQDRGDSPLHF.

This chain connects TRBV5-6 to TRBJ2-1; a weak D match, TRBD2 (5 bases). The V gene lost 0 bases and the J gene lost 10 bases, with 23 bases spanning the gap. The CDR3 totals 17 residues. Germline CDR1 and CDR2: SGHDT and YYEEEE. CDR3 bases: TGTGCCAGCAGCTTGGGATGGGGTTATTCTGCGGGCGGGGAGCAGTTCTTC. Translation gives CASSLGWGYSAGGEQFF.

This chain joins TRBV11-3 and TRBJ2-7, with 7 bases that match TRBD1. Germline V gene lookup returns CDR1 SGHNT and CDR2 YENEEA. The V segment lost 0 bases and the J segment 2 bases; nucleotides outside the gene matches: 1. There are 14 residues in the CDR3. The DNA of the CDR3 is TGTGCCAGCAGCTTAGACGGGACAGCCTACGAGCAGTACTTC. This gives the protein CASSLDGTAYEQYF.

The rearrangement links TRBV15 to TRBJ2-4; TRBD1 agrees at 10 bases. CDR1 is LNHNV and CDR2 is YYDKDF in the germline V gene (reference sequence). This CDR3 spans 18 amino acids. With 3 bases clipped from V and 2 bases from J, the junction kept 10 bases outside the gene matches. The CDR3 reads CATSRGVGQGGTKNIQYF. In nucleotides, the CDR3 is TGTGCCACCAGCAGGGGGGTAGGACAGGGGGGGACCAAAAACATTCAGTACTTC.

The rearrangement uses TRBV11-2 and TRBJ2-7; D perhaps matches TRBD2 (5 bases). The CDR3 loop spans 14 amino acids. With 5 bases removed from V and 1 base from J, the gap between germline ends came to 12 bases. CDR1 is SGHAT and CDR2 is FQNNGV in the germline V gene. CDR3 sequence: CASSGGVRSYEQYF. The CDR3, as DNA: TGTGCCAGCAGCGGAGGTGTGAGGTCCTACGAGCAGTACTTC. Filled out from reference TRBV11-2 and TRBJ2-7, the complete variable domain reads EAGVAQSPRYKIIEKRQSVAFWCNPISGHATLYWYQQILGQGPKLLIQFQNNGVVDDSQLPKDRFSAERLKGVDSTLKIQPAKLEDSAVYLCASSGGVRSYEQYFGPGTRLTVT.

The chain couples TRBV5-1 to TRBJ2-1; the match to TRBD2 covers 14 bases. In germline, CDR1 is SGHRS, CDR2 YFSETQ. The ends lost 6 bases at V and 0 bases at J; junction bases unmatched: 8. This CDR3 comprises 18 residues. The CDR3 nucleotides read TGCGCCAGCACCTCCGGGACTAGCGGGAGAGGCTCCTACAATGAGCAGTTCTTC. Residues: CASTSGTSGRGSYNEQFF. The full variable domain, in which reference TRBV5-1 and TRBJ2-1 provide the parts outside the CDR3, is KAGVTQTPRYLIKTRGQQVTLSCSPISGHRSVSWYQQTPGQGLQFLFEYFSETQRNKGNFPGRFSGRQFSNSRSEMNVSTLELGDSALYLCASTSGTSGRGSYNEQFFGPGTRLTVL.

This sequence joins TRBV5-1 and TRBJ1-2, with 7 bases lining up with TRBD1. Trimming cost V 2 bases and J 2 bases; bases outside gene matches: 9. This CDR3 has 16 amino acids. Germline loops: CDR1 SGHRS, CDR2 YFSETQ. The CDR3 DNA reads TGCGCCAGCAGCTTCCGACAGGGTTACCTCAACTATGGCTACACCTTC. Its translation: CASSFRQGYLNYGYTF.

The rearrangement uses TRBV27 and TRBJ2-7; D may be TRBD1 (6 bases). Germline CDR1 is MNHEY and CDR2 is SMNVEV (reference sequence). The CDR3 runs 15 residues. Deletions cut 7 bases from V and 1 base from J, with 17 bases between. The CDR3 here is CASTSGWGRSYEQYF. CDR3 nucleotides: TGTGCCAGCACGAGTGGGTGGGGGCGATCCTACGAGCAGTACTTC.

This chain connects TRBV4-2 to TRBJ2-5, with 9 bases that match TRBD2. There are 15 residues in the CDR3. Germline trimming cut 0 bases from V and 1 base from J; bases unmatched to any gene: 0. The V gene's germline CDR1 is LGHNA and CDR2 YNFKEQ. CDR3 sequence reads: CASSQERGGQETQYF. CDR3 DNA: TGTGCCAGCAGCCAAGAGCGGGGGGGCCAAGAGACCCAGTACTTC.

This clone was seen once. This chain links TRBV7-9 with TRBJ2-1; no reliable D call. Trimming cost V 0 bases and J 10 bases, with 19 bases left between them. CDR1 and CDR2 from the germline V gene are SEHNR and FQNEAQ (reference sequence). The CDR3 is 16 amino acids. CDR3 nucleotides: TGTGCCAGCAGCTTAGCGTGGCGTTATGAACGATTGGAGCAGTTCTTC. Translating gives CASSLAWRYERLEQFF.

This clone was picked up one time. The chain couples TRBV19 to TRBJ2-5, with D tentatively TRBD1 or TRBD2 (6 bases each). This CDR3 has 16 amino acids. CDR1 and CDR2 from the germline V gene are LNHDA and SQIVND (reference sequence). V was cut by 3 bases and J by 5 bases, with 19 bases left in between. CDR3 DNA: TGTGCCAGTAGTATTATGTTAGGGGGGCCGGTGGAGACCCAGTACTTC. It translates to CASSIMLGGPVETQYF.

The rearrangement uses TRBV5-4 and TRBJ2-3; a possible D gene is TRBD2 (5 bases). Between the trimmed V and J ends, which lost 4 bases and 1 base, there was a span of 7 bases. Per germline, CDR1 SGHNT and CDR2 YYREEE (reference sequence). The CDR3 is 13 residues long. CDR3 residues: CASSQAGTDTQYF. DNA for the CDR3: TGTGCCAGCAGCCAAGCGGGCACAGATACGCAGTATTTT. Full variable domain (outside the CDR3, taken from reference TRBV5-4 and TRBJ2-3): ETGVTQSPTHLIKTRGQQVTLRCSSQSGHNTVSWYQQALGQGPQFIFQYYREEENGRGNFPPRFSGLQFPNYSSELNVNALELDDSALYLCASSQAGTDTQYFGPGTRLTVL.

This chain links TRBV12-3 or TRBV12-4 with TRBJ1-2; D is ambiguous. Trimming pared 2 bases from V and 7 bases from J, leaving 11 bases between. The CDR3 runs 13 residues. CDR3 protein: CASSLRRVGGYTF. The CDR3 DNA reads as TGTGCCAGCAGTTTAAGGAGGGTGGGTGGCTACACCTTC.

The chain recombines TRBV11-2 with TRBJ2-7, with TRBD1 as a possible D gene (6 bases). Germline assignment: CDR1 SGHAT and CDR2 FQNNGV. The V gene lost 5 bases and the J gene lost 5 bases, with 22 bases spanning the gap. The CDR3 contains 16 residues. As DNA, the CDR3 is TGTGCCAGCAGCGCTGCTTGGGCAGGGGAACTGAACGAGCAGTACTTC. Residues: CASSAAWAGELNEQYF.

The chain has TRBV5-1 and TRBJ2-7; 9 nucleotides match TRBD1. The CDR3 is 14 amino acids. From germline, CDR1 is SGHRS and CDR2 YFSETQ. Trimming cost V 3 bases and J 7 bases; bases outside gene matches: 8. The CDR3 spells CASSSPDRGWEQYF. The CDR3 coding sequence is TGCGCCAGCAGCTCCCCCGACAGGGGGTGGGAGCAGTACTTC. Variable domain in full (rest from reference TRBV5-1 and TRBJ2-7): KAGVTQTPRYLIKTRGQQVTLSCSPISGHRSVSWYQQTPGQGLQFLFEYFSETQRNKGNFPGRFSGRQFSNSRSEMNVSTLELGDSALYLCASSSPDRGWEQYFGPGTRLTVT.

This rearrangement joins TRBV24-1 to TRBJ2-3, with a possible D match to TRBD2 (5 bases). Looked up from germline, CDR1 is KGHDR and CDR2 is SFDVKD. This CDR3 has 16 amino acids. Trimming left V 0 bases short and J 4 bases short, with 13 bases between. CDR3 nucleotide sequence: TGTGCCACCAGTGATTTGCTAGAGGGTGGCGCAGATACGCAGTATTTT. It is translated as CATSDLLEGGADTQYF.

Here the CDR3 reads CASSLAWGEGGYTF. The CDR3 DNA reads TGTGCCAGCAGCTTAGCGTGGGGGGAAGGTGGCTACACCTTC. The chain combines TRBV7-2 with TRBJ1-2; TRBD1 is a possible D gene (5 bases). Germline V gene data show CDR1 as SGHTA and CDR2 as FQGNSA. This CDR3 region has 14 residues. V lost 0 bases to trimming and J lost 7 bases, with 12 bases between them. Variable domain in full (rest from reference TRBV7-2 and TRBJ1-2): GAGVSQSPSNKVTEKGKDVELRCDPISGHTALYWYRQSLGQGLEFLIYFQGNSAPDKSGLPSDRFSAERTGGSVSTLTIQRTQQEDSAVYLCASSLAWGEGGYTFGSGTRLTVV.

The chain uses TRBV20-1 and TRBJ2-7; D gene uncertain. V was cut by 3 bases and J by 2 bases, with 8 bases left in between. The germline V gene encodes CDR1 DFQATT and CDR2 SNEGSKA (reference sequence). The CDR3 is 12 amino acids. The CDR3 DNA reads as TGCAGTGCTAGTGACCGGACCTACGAGCAGTACTTC. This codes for CSASDRTYEQYF.

For the CDR3, the DNA is TGTGCCAGCAGCGGGGGGGATCGGGGCGATAGAGAGACCCAGTACTTC. Protein: CASSGGDRGDRETQYF. This sequence joins TRBV4-2 and TRBJ2-5; 7 nucleotides line up with TRBD2. The CDR3 is made up of 16 amino acids. Unmatched junction bases numbered 13, after V lost 5 bases and J lost 4 bases. CDR1 LGHNA and CDR2 YNFKEQ come from the germline V gene.

The CDR3 here is CASSPVGGKAEAFF. DNA of the CDR3: TGTGCCAGCAGCCCGGTGGGGGGGAAAGCTGAAGCTTTCTTT. The chain joins TRBV28 to TRBJ1-1, with D possibly TRBD1 on 5 matching bases. In germline, CDR1 is MDHEN, CDR2 SYDVKM. This CDR3 spans 14 amino acids. V was cut by 6 bases and J by 6 bases, with 17 bases left in between.

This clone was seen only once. CDR3 nucleotides: TGTGCCAGCAGCGTAGGTCCGAGCTCCTACAATGAGCAGTTCTTC. Protein: CASSVGPSSYNEQFF. The gene calls are TRBV9 and TRBJ2-1, with D unclear. Germline V gene sequence: CDR1 SGDLS, CDR2 YYNGEE. The CDR3 has 15 residues. The V gene lost 0 bases and the J gene lost 0 bases, with 7 bases spanning the gap.

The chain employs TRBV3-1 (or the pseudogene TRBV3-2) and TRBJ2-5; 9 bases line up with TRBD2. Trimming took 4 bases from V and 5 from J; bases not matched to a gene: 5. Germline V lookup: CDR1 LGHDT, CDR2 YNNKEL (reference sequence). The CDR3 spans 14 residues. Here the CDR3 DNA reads TGTGCCAGCAGCCCTAGCGGGAAGGGGGAGACCCAGTACTTC. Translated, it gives CASSPSGKGETQYF.

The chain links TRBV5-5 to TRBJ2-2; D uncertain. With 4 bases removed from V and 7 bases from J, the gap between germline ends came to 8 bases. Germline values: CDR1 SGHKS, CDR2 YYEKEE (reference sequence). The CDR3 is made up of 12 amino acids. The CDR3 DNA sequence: TGTGCCAGCAGCACAGTAGGCGGGGAGCTGTTTTTT. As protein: CASSTVGGELFF. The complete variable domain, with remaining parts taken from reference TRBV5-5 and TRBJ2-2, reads DAGVTQSPTHLIKTRGQQVTLRCSPISGHKSVSWYQQVLGQGPQFIFQYYEKEERGRGNFPDRFSARQFPNYSSELNVNALLLGDSALYLCASSTVGGELFFGEGSRLTVL.

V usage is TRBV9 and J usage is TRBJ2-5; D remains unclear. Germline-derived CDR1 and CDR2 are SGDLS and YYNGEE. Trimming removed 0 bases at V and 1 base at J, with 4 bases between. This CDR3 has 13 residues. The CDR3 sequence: CASSVGTQETQYF. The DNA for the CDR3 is TGTGCCAGCAGCGTAGGTACCCAAGAGACCCAGTACTTC. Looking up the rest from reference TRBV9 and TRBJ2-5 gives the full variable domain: DSGVTQTPKHLITATGQRVTLRCSPRSGDLSVYWYQQSLDQGLQFLIQYYNGEERAKGNILERFSAQQFPDLHSELNLSSLELGDSALYFCASSVGTQETQYFGPGTRLLVL.

In DNA, the CDR3 is TGCGCCAGCAGCTTGGTAGCGGGAGAGGAGACCCAGTACTTC. Protein sequence: CASSLVAGEETQYF. The chain combines TRBV5-1 with TRBJ2-5; TRBD2 matches 9 bases. CDR1 and CDR2 (germline): SGHRS, YFSETQ. V trimming: 0 bases; J trimming: 5 bases; junction bases outside the gene matches: 2. The CDR3 contains 14 residues.